The following is a T cell receptor beta chain sequence with its context. The antigen is not known. This entry belongs to a study of T cell responses to AZD1222 COVID-19 vaccine. Profiling relied on immunoSEQ multiplex PCR, and the TCRdb table lists in-frame clones only, not all of them. The top ten hold approximately 4.8% of the sample, which has about 110,000 clones, roughly nine tenths seen once. Second doses that came at about 4 or about 12 weeks were put together. Whole-study findings and limits: Donors were mostly white British, more females; clonal diversity possibly underestimated. The study found vaccine-associated CD4 TCRs spanning spike, dominant at 160-218 and 743-854.

The TCR comes from an adult who received the AZD1222 COVID-19 vaccine. The input for sequencing was peripheral blood, taken 28 days after the second AZD1222 dose.

The CDR3 coding sequence is TGCGCCAGCAGCCAAGTGGTGATTAGCAATCAGCCCCAGCATTTT. It yields the protein CASSQVVISNQPQHF. This rearrangement joins TRBV4-1 to TRBJ1-5; no reliable D call. CDR3 length: 15 amino acids. Trimming pared 1 base from V and 0 bases from J, leaving 7 bases between. Germline V gene sequence: CDR1 MGHRA, CDR2 YSYEKL.